The 7 T cell receptor beta chains reported below all come from one sample, sequenced in a study of T cells after yellow fever vaccination. TCRdb re-analysed the 5' RACE reads in MiXCR, keeping a single row per CDR3 protein. The sample has about 300,000 distinct CDR3 sequences; under 9% are singletons. Sequenced here: CD4+ T cells sorted from PBMCs, sampled 5 days after the yellow fever booster vaccination. The receptor set was obtained from a man between 18 and 35 years old who received the YFV17D yellow fever vaccine.

This clonotype has just a few counts. The J gene is TRBJ1-2, the V gene TRBV18; D gene unclear. Per germline, CDR1 KGHSH and CDR2 LQKENI. V shed 3 bases and J shed 1 base, with 9 bases lying between them. This CDR3 has 14 amino acids. As DNA, the CDR3 is TGTGCCAGCTCACCGTGGGGAGATAACTATGGCTACACCTTC. As protein: CASSPWGDNYGYTF.

The chain joins TRBV6-5 to TRBJ2-7; a possible D gene is TRBD2 (6 bases). Germline CDR1 MNHEY, CDR2 SVGAGI. V lost 3 bases and J 0 bases, leaving 18 bases between the germline ends. CDR3 size: 17 residues. The CDR3 DNA sequence: TGTGCCAGCAGTTATAGGAGGGATGGAGGGACCTCCTACGAGCAGTACTTC. Translating it yields CASSYRRDGGTSYEQYF.

The chain recombines TRBV7-3 with TRBJ2-3, with TRBD2 as a possible D gene (6 bases). This CDR3 has 16 amino acids. Germline assignment: CDR1 SGHTA and CDR2 FQGTGA. Deletions cut 4 bases from V and 2 bases from J, with 16 bases between. The CDR3 region is CASSSGGDRPTDTQYF. CDR3 DNA: TGTGCCAGCAGCTCCGGGGGAGACAGACCCACAGATACGCAGTATTTT.

In this sample, this clonotype turned up once. V gene TRBV5-5 combines with J gene TRBJ1-2; D uncertain. With 3 bases removed from V and 4 bases from J, the gap between germline ends came to 4 bases. This CDR3 spans 11 amino acids. The germline gives CDR1 SGHKS, CDR2 YYEKEE (reference sequence). CDR3 loop: CASSWGYGYTF. For the CDR3, the DNA is TGTGCCAGCAGCTGGGGCTATGGCTACACCTTC.

This sequence joins TRBV12-3 or TRBV12-4 and TRBJ2-1, with D unclear. Trimming removed 8 bases at V and 2 bases at J, with 16 bases between. The CDR3 is 15 residues long. The DNA for the CDR3 is TGTGCCAGCGTCCCTGAGGCGGCGCCCTACAATGAGCAGTTCTTC. Translating gives CASVPEAAPYNEQFF.

This clonotype has just a few counts. V and J are TRBV7-9 and TRBJ2-3; TRBD2 matches at 12 bases. Germline V CDR1 and CDR2: SEHNR, FQNEAQ (reference sequence). V was clipped by 6 bases and J by 7 bases; unmatched bases: 8. CDR3 length: 15 residues. The CDR3 region has the DNA TGTGCCAGCAGACAACTAGCGGGGGGCCCATATACGCAGTATTTT. Translated, it gives CASRQLAGGPYTQYF.

V and J are TRBV20-1 and TRBJ1-6, with TRBD1 matching 8 bases. In germline, CDR1 is DFQATT, CDR2 SNEGSKA (reference sequence). The CDR3 is made up of 14 amino acids. J was trimmed by 9 bases and V by 6 bases; bases with no gene match: 10. CDR3 sequence: CSAMLGQGGSPLHF. CDR3 sequence (DNA): TGCAGTGCGATGCTTGGACAGGGAGGTTCACCCCTCCACTTT.